The T cell receptor beta chain under discussion was sequenced for a study of monozygotic twins with cystic fibrosis. About the study: Library input was 2.5 to 3.5 micrograms of fragmented DNA, with approximately 14 PCR cycles.

Whole-study findings and limits: Co-twins had the most similar V usage for 13 of 16 pairs, J for 8. In this small cohort, shared CDR3 numbers showed no association with age, concordance or disease severity.

Profiling relied on immunoSEQ multiplex PCR, and the TCRdb table lists in-frame clones only, not all of them. The repertoire holds about 21,000 clones, 75% to 95% seen once, with 1.6% in the top ten. CDR1 is MDHEN and CDR2 is SYDVKM in the germline V gene. The CDR3 loop spans 12 amino acids. V lost 5 bases to trimming and J lost 6 bases; unmatched junction nucleotides: 4. On this clone: As yet, its antigen is unknown.

The sequenced material came from blood. The chain carries TRBV28 and TRBJ2-7; 7 nucleotides match TRBD1. This receptor was taken from a girl aged 2 to 10 with cystic fibrosis. CDR3 DNA: TGTGCCAGCAGTACAGGGGTTTCCGAGCAGTACTTC. Translation gives CASSTGVSEQYF.